Given below is one T cell receptor (beta chain) in context. Its antigen is as yet unknown. Following RNA extraction, reverse transcription yielded cDNA that acted as the sequencing template. Clones were sequenced by immunoSEQ multiplex PCR, and TCRdb holds only the in-frame ones, with some missing. This table holds fewer than 250,000 clones, around 43% found once. The entry originates in a study of CD8+ T cells in alopecia areata. General study points: Lesional scalp, especially alopecia totalis/universalis, showed higher clonality than normal scalp.

Treatment specified: oral pan-JAK inhibitor, 5-10 mg twice daily. It was from PBMCs that CD4+ and CD8+ T cells were sorted. Germline-derived CDR1 and CDR2 are SGHTA and FQGNSA. The CDR3 is 15 residues long. Between the trimmed V and J ends, which lost 7 bases and 0 bases, there was a span of 13 bases. V gene TRBV7-2 combines with J gene TRBJ2-1; no clear D gene. This specimen was CD4+ T cells sorted from blood, taken at approximately week 37, from a patient treated with tofacitinib. The source of this sequence is a human donor with alopecia areata. The CDR3 nucleotides read TGTGCCAGCATATCGAGTACGAGCTCCTACAATGAGCAGTTCTTC. Translation gives CASISSTSSYNEQFF.